These T cell receptor beta chains were read from a single sample in a study of type 1 regulatory T cells. The antigens for these receptors are not known. TCRdb reprocessed the reads via MiXCR and lists one record per CDR3 protein. The data contain about 39,000 distinct CDR3 sequences, about 12% of them singletons. Material for sequencing was cultured non-Tr1 T cells, either the whole culture or a sorted T cell fraction (not recorded which). The source is a human donor in good health. The CDR3 runs from the conserved cysteine through the conserved F or W. D genes are given only for firm matches. Clone size appears in some rows only: once, few, many, or a class for an expanded clone.

v_gene: TRBV6-5
j_gene: TRBJ2-7
abundance: many
d_gene: -
CDR3nt: TGTGCCAGCAGACAGACAGCAATCACCTACGAGCAGTACTTC
CDR3aa: CASRQTAITYEQYF

v_gene: TRBV6-2/TRBV6-3
j_gene: TRBJ2-1
abundance: many
d_gene: TRBD2
CDR3nt: TGTGCCAGCAGTTACTCGTCGCCTAGCGGATTGTACAATGAGCAGTTCTTC
CDR3aa: CASSYSSPSGLYNEQFF

v_gene: TRBV6-1
j_gene: TRBJ2-1
abundance: many
d_gene: -
CDR3nt: TGTGCCAGCAGTGGGGCAGCGGGCCTAAATGAGCAGTTCTTC
CDR3aa: CASSGAAGLNEQFF

v_gene: TRBV20-1
j_gene: TRBJ2-3
abundance: many
d_gene: -
CDR3nt: TGCAGTGCTAGAAGGCCGGCTGGCACAGATACGCAGTATTTT
CDR3aa: CSARRPAGTDTQYF

v_gene: TRBV18
j_gene: TRBJ2-7
abundance: few
d_gene: -
CDR3nt: TGTGCCAGCTCACCGCTAAGGAGCTCCTACGAGCAGTACTTC
CDR3aa: CASSPLRSSYEQYF

v_gene: TRBV7-8
j_gene: TRBJ2-3
abundance: few
d_gene: -
CDR3nt: TGTGCCAGCAGTCCCGCTGAAGCGAGTTACACAGATACGCAGTATTTT
CDR3aa: CASSPAEASYTDTQYF

v_gene: TRBV19
j_gene: TRBJ2-5
abundance: -
d_gene: -
CDR3nt: TGTGCCAGTAGTATTCATCGGGGTTCGGAGACCCAGTACTTC
CDR3aa: CASSIHRGSETQYF

v_gene: TRBV12-3/TRBV12-4
j_gene: TRBJ1-6
abundance: -
d_gene: TRBD1
CDR3nt: TGTGCCAGCAGTTTTAAGGCAGGGGGTAATTCACCCCTCCACTTT
CDR3aa: CASSFKAGGNSPLHF

v_gene: TRBV29-1
j_gene: TRBJ2-2
abundance: many
d_gene: TRBD1
CDR3nt: TGCAGCGTTGTAAGAGGTGACAGGGGAAACACCGGGGAGCTGTTTTTT
CDR3aa: CSVVRGDRGNTGELFF

v_gene: TRBV9
j_gene: TRBJ2-6
abundance: many
d_gene: TRBD1
CDR3nt: TGTGCCAGCAGCGTCCCGGACAGGGTTATTTACTCTGGGGCCAACGTCCTGACTTTC
CDR3aa: CASSVPDRVIYSGANVLTF

v_gene: TRBV20-1
j_gene: TRBJ2-5
abundance: -
d_gene: TRBD2
CDR3nt: TGCAGTGCCGGGGGAGGGGCCGAGACCCAGTACTTC
CDR3aa: CSAGGGAETQYF

v_gene: TRBV6-6
j_gene: TRBJ1-1
abundance: -
d_gene: -
CDR3nt: TGTGCCAGCAGTTCCAACATAAACACTGAAGCTTTCTTT
CDR3aa: CASSSNINTEAFF

v_gene: TRBV18
j_gene: TRBJ2-2
abundance: few
d_gene: -
CDR3nt: TGTGCCAGTAGGGGACCGAACACCGGGGAGCTGTTTTTT
CDR3aa: CASRGPNTGELFF

v_gene: TRBV12-3/TRBV12-4
j_gene: TRBJ1-1
abundance: many
d_gene: -
CDR3nt: TGTGCCAGCCTCCGGCGGGACACTGAAGCTTTCTTT
CDR3aa: CASLRRDTEAFF

v_gene: TRBV24-1
j_gene: TRBJ1-5
abundance: medium-sized
d_gene: -
CDR3nt: TGTGCCACCAGGAGGACAGTTAGCAATCAGCCCCAGCATTTT
CDR3aa: CATRRTVSNQPQHF

v_gene: TRBV12-3/TRBV12-4
j_gene: TRBJ2-2
abundance: few
d_gene: -
CDR3nt: TGTGCCAGCAGTTCTGGGGACACCAACACCGGGGAGCTGTTTTTT
CDR3aa: CASSSGDTNTGELFF

v_gene: TRBV12-3/TRBV12-4
j_gene: TRBJ1-6
abundance: many
d_gene: -
CDR3nt: TGTGCCAGCAGTATCGTACATGATTCACCCCTCCACTTT
CDR3aa: CASSIVHDSPLHF

v_gene: TRBV20-1
j_gene: TRBJ2-7
abundance: many
d_gene: -
CDR3nt: TGCAGTGCTAAGGCAGCCCGCTACGAGCAGTACTTC
CDR3aa: CSAKAARYEQYF

v_gene: TRBV5-6
j_gene: TRBJ2-5
abundance: -
d_gene: TRBD2
CDR3nt: TGTGCCAGCAGCCTCGTCGGTAGCGGGAACCAAGAGACCCAGTACTTC
CDR3aa: CASSLVGSGNQETQYF

v_gene: TRBV20-1
j_gene: TRBJ2-3
abundance: few
d_gene: TRBD2
CDR3nt: TGCAGTGCCCTCTCGACTAGCGGGAGCACAGATACGCAGTATTTT
CDR3aa: CSALSTSGSTDTQYF

v_gene: TRBV29-1
j_gene: TRBJ2-2
abundance: -
d_gene: TRBD2
CDR3nt: TGCAGCGCCGACTTAGCGGGACTTGCCACCGGGGAGCTGTTTTTT
CDR3aa: CSADLAGLATGELFF

v_gene: TRBV12-3/TRBV12-4
j_gene: TRBJ2-3
abundance: -
d_gene: -
CDR3nt: TGTGCCAGCAGTTTACAACTCGTCGCTACGCAGTATTTT
CDR3aa: CASSLQLVATQYF

v_gene: TRBV12-3/TRBV12-4
j_gene: TRBJ1-1
abundance: many
d_gene: -
CDR3nt: TGTGCCAGCAGTTACCGTCAGGGCACTGAAGCTTTCTTT
CDR3aa: CASSYRQGTEAFF

v_gene: TRBV5-4
j_gene: TRBJ1-1
abundance: many
d_gene: -
CDR3nt: TGTGCCAGCAGCTTGATCGGTTACCCTGAAGCTTTCTTT
CDR3aa: CASSLIGYPEAFF

v_gene: TRBV20-1
j_gene: TRBJ2-7
abundance: -
d_gene: TRBD1
CDR3nt: TGCAGTGCAAAGTTGGACAGGGGTTACGAGCAGTACTTC
CDR3aa: CSAKLDRGYEQYF

v_gene: TRBV12-3/TRBV12-4
j_gene: TRBJ1-2
abundance: many
d_gene: TRBD1
CDR3nt: TGTGCCAGCGGAAAACAGGGGGCTATCGGCTACACCTTC
CDR3aa: CASGKQGAIGYTF

v_gene: TRBV7-9
j_gene: TRBJ2-5
abundance: few
d_gene: TRBD2
CDR3nt: TGTGCCAGCAGCATCGGACTAGCTGAAGAGACCCAGTACTTC
CDR3aa: CASSIGLAEETQYF

v_gene: TRBV5-1
j_gene: TRBJ2-1
abundance: many
d_gene: -
CDR3nt: TGCGCCAGCAGCCCCTATAGCCCGTACAATGAGCAGTTCTTC
CDR3aa: CASSPYSPYNEQFF

v_gene: TRBV7-3
j_gene: TRBJ1-3
abundance: few
d_gene: -
CDR3nt: TGTGCCAGCAGCTCGGGACATGGAAACACCATATATTTT
CDR3aa: CASSSGHGNTIYF

v_gene: TRBV10-3
j_gene: TRBJ2-3
abundance: -
d_gene: -
CDR3nt: TGTGCCATCAGTGAGGCCCGAGATACGCAGTATTTT
CDR3aa: CAISEARDTQYF

v_gene: TRBV7-2
j_gene: TRBJ2-2
abundance: many
d_gene: -
CDR3nt: TGTGCCAGCAGCCCAACGCGGGAGCTGTTTTTT
CDR3aa: CASSPTRELFF

v_gene: TRBV24-1
j_gene: TRBJ1-5
abundance: -
d_gene: TRBD1
CDR3nt: TGTGCCATTGGGACAGGGGATCAGCCCCAGCATTTT
CDR3aa: CAIGTGDQPQHF

v_gene: TRBV12-3/TRBV12-4
j_gene: TRBJ1-2
abundance: -
d_gene: -
CDR3nt: TGTGCCAGCACCAGGATTACTCAGGGCGGCTACACCTTC
CDR3aa: CASTRITQGGYTF

v_gene: TRBV28
j_gene: TRBJ2-5
abundance: -
d_gene: -
CDR3nt: TGTGCCAGCAGTCCCGTGACCGGCCAAGAGACCCAGTACTTC
CDR3aa: CASSPVTGQETQYF

v_gene: TRBV12-3/TRBV12-4
j_gene: TRBJ2-7
abundance: few
d_gene: -
CDR3nt: TGTGCCAGCAGTTTAGTGGCCTACGAGCAGTACTTC
CDR3aa: CASSLVAYEQYF

v_gene: TRBV20-1
j_gene: TRBJ2-5
abundance: -
d_gene: -
CDR3nt: TGCAGTGCTCCTCCGGCGGGGTCCCTACAAGAGACCCAGTACTTC
CDR3aa: CSAPPAGSLQETQYF

v_gene: TRBV7-9
j_gene: TRBJ1-1
abundance: many
d_gene: -
CDR3nt: TGTGCCAGCAGCCGTGTGGAGAGGAACACTGAAGCTTTCTTT
CDR3aa: CASSRVERNTEAFF

v_gene: TRBV20-1
j_gene: TRBJ1-4
abundance: few
d_gene: -
CDR3nt: TGCAGTGCTAGAGATTATACAGGAGTTGAAAAACTGTTTTTT
CDR3aa: CSARDYTGVEKLFF

v_gene: TRBV10-3
j_gene: TRBJ2-5
abundance: medium-sized
d_gene: -
CDR3nt: TGTGCCATAGGTGATTTCGAGACCCAGTACTTC
CDR3aa: CAIGDFETQYF

v_gene: TRBV7-2
j_gene: TRBJ1-1
abundance: many
d_gene: -
CDR3nt: TGTGCCAGCAGCCTCGGAATCAGCACTGAAGCTTTCTTT
CDR3aa: CASSLGISTEAFF

v_gene: TRBV5-5
j_gene: TRBJ1-2
abundance: many
d_gene: -
CDR3nt: TGTGCCAGCAGCTTTACCGGACAGTCCTACTATGGCTACACCTTC
CDR3aa: CASSFTGQSYYGYTF

v_gene: TRBV7-2
j_gene: TRBJ2-1
abundance: many
d_gene: TRBD2
CDR3nt: TGTGCCAGCAGCTTAGCAGCGGGAACGACGTTCTTC
CDR3aa: CASSLAAGTTFF

v_gene: TRBV20-1
j_gene: TRBJ2-1
abundance: -
d_gene: -
CDR3nt: TGCAGTGCTCTCCGGGACACGTCGAATGAGCAGTTCTTC
CDR3aa: CSALRDTSNEQFF